This T cell receptor beta chain comes out of a study of T cells after yellow fever vaccination. This clonotype was found many times. The antigen remains unidentified. 5'RACE template switching added a universal primer site and UMIs to TCR cDNA. TCRdb called the 5' RACE reads again in MiXCR, with one record for every CDR3 protein. The table has roughly 340,000 distinct CDR3 sequences, about 4% seen once. Study-level findings and limits: Post-booster repertoires contained most primary-vaccination clones again (approximately 97% CD4, about 90% CD8).

V dropped 4 bases and J dropped 1 base, with 11 bases sitting between them. The CDR3 spans 16 residues. The source is a man younger than 35 who received the YFV17D yellow fever vaccine. The chain joins TRBV12-3 or TRBV12-4 to TRBJ2-6; D is ambiguous. Sequences were derived from PBMCs, sampled 5 days after the yellow fever booster vaccination. CDR3 DNA: TGTGCCAGCAGTTCCATACAGATTTCTGGGGCCAACGTCCTGACTTTC. Residues: CASSSIQISGANVLTF.